The clone carrying this T cell receptor beta chain has only a few counts. The antigen is not known. This CDR3 is 13 amino acids long. Trimming left V 3 bases short and J 0 bases short, with 6 bases between. CDR1 is MDHEN and CDR2 is SYDVKM in the germline V gene. The data stem from a study of shared clonotypes between healthy human individuals. Whole-study findings and limits: A handful of donors showed sharing of approximately 5% of naive CD4 clonotypes.

Healthy and HIV-negative, the adult donors had no recent acute infections or vaccinations. Caucasian adults living in Nashville, Tennessee, provided all samples. Some clones are missing from TCRdb's copy, which holds only in-frame ones; the method was immunoSEQ multiplex PCR. The repertoire holds about 1 million clones, with approximately 70% as singletons. The clonotype originates from a man between 18 and 29 years old in good health. The chain carries TRBV28 and TRBJ2-7; weak D call: TRBD1 (5 bases). The sequencing sample was made of memory CD4+ T cells sorted from blood. Indicated subset: CD45RA-negative fraction. DNA for the CDR3: TGTGCCAGCAGTTTGACAGTCTCCTACGAGCAGTACTTC. Protein product: CASSLTVSYEQYF.